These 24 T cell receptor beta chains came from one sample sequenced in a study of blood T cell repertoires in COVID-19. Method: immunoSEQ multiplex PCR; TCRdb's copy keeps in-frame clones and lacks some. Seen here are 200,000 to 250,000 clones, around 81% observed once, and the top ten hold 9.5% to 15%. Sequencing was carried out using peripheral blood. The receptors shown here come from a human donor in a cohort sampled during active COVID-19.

The CDR3 DNA reads TGTGCCAGCAGTGTGGACACCCTGAACACCGGGGAGCTGTTTTTT. Its protein is CASSVDTLNTGELFF. The gene calls are TRBV2 and TRBJ2-2; a possible D gene is TRBD1 (5 bases). The germline gives CDR1 SNHLY, CDR2 FYNNEI. The ends were cut back, 4 bases at V and 1 base at J, with 10 bases in the middle. This CDR3 is built from 15 residues. Together with reference TRBV2 and TRBJ2-2, the CDR3 gives the full variable domain: EPEVTQTPSHQVTQMGQEVILRCVPISNHLYFYWYRQILGQKVEFLVSFYNNEISEKSEIFDDQFSVERPDGSNFTLKIRSTKLEDSAMYFCASSVDTLNTGELFFGEGSRLTVL.

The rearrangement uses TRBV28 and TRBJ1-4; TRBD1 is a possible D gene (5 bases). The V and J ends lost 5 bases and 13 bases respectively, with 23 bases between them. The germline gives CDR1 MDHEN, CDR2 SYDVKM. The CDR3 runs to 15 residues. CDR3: CASSPSRGGVQLLFF. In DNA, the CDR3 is TGTGCCAGCAGTCCTTCGAGGGGAGGGGTCCAACTACTGTTTTTT.

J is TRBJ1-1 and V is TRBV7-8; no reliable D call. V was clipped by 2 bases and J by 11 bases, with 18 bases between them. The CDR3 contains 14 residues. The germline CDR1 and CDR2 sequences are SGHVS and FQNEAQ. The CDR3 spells CASSLSSGSIDAFF. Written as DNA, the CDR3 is TGTGCCAGCAGCTTATCATCCGGGAGTATTGATGCTTTCTTT.

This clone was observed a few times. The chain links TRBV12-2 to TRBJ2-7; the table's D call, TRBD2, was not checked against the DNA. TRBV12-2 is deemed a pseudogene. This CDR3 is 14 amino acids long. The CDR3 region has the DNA TGTGCAAGTCGCCTAGATCTAGCGGGGTACGAGCAGTACTTC. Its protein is CASRLDLAGYEQYF.

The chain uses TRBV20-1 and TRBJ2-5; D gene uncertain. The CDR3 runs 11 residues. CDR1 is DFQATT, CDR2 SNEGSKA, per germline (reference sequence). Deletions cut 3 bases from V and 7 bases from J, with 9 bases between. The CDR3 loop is CSASPPGTQYF. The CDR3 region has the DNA TGCAGTGCTAGTCCCCCGGGGACCCAGTACTTC.

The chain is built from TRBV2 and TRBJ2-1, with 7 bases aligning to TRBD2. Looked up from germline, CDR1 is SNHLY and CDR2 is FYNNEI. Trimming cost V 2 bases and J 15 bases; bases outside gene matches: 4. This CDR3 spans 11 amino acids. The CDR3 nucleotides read TGTGCCAGCAGTGAAAGCGCTAGCGGGTTCTTC. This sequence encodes CASSESASGFF.

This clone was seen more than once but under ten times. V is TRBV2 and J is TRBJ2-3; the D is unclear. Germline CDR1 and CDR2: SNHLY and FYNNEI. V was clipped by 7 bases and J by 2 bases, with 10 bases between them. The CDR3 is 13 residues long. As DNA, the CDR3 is TGTGCCAGCACCCACAGACCCACAGATACGCAGTATTTT. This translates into CASTHRPTDTQYF.

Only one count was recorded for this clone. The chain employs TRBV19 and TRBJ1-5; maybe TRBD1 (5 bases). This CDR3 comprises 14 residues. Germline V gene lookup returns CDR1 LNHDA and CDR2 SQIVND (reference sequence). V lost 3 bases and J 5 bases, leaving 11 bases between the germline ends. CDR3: CASSMRGGHQPQHF. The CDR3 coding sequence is TGTGCCAGTAGTATGAGGGGAGGGCATCAGCCCCAGCATTTT.

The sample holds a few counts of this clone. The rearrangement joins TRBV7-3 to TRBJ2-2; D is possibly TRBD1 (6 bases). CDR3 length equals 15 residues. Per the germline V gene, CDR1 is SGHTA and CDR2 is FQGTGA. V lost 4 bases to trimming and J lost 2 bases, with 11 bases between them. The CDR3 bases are TGTGCCAGCAGCTCCCGGGACACCAACACCGGGGAGCTGTTTTTT. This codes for CASSSRDTNTGELFF.

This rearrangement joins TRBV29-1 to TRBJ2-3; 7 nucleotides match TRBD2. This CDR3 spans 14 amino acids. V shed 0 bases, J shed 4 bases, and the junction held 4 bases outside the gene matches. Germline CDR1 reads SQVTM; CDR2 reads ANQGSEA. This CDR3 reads CSVEDGRISDTQYF. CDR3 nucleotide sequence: TGCAGCGTTGAAGACGGGAGGATATCAGATACGCAGTATTTT.

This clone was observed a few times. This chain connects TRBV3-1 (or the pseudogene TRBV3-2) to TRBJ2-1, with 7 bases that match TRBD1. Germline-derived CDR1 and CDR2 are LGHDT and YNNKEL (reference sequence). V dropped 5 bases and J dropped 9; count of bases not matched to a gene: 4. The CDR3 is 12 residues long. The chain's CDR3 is CASSVQGTEQFF. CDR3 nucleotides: TGTGCCAGCAGCGTACAGGGGACTGAGCAGTTCTTC.

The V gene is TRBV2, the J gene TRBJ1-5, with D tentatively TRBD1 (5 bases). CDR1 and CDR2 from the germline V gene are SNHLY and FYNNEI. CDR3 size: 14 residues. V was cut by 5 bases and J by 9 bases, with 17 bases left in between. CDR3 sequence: CASSPWDSRGPQHF. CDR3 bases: TGTGCCAGCAGTCCGTGGGACTCTCGAGGGCCCCAGCATTTT.

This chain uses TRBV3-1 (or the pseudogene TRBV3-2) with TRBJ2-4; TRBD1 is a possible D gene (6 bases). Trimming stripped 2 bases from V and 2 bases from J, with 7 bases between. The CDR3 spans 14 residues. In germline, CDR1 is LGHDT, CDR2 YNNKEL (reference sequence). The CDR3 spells CASSQRGTKNIQYF. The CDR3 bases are TGTGCCAGCAGCCAAAGGGGGACCAAAAACATTCAGTACTTC.

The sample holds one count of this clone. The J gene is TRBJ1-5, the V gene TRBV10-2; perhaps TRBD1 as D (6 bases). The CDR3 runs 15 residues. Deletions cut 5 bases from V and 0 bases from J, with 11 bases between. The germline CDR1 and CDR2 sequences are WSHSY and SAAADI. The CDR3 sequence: CASSSHRASNQPQHF. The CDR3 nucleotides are TGCGCCAGCAGTTCCCACAGGGCTAGCAATCAGCCCCAGCATTTT.

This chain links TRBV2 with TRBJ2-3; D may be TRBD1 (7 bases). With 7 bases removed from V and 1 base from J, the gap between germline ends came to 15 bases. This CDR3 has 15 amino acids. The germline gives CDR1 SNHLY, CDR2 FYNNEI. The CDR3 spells CASTRGDEGTDTQYF. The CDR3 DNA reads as TGTGCCAGCACCAGGGGGGATGAGGGCACAGATACGCAGTATTTT.

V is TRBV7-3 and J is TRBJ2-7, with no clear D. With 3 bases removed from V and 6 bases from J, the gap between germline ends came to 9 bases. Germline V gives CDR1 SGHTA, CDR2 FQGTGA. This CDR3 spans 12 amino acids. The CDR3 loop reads CASSFDNSEQYF. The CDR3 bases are TGTGCCAGCAGCTTCGATAACAGCGAGCAGTACTTC. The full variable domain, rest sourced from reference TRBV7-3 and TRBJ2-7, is GAGVSQTPSNKVTEKGKYVELRCDPISGHTALYWYRQSLGQGPEFLIYFQGTGAADDSGLPNDRFFAVRPEGSVSTLKIQRTERGDSAVYLCASSFDNSEQYFGPGTRLTVT.

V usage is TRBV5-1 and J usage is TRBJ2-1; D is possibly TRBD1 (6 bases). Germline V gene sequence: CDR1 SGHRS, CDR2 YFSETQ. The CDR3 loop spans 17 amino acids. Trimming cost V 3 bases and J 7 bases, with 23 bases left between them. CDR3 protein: CASSWTVRGVANNEQFF. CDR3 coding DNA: TGCGCCAGCAGCTGGACAGTCCGAGGGGTGGCCAATAATGAGCAGTTCTTC.

DNA for the CDR3: TGTGCCAGCAGCTTATGGGGAGATCACTCTGGAAACACCATATATTTT. Its translation: CASSLWGDHSGNTIYF. V and J are TRBV11-1 and TRBJ1-3; no clear D gene. This CDR3 is built from 16 residues. Trimming took off 2 bases at V and 0 bases at J, with 11 bases between the two ends. From germline, CDR1 is SGHAT and CDR2 FQDESV (reference sequence).

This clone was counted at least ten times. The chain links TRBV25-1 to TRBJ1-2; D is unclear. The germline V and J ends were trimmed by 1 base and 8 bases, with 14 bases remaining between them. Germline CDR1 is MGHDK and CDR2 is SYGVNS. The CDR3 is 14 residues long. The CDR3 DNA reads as TGTGCCAGCAGTGAATGGGAGGGAATGGGCGGCTACACCTTC. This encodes CASSEWEGMGGYTF.

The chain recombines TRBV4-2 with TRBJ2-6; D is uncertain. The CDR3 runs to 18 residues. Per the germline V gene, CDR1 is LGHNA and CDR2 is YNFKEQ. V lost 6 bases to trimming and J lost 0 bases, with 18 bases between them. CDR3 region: CASRPTEPLSSGANVLTF. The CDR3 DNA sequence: TGTGCCAGCAGACCCACGGAGCCCTTAAGCTCTGGGGCCAACGTCCTGACTTTC.

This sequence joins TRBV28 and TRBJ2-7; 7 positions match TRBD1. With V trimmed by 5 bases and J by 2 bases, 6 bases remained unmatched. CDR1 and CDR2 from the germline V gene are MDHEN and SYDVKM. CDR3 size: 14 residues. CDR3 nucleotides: TGTGCCAGCAGTCAGGGGGTTTTTCCCTACGAGCAGTACTTC. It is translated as CASSQGVFPYEQYF. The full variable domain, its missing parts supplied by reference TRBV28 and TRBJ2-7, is DVKVTQSSRYLVKRTGEKVFLECVQDMDHENMFWYRQDPGLGLRLIYFSYDVKMKEKGDIPEGYSVSREKKERFSLILESASTNQTSMYLCASSQGVFPYEQYFGPGTRLTVT.

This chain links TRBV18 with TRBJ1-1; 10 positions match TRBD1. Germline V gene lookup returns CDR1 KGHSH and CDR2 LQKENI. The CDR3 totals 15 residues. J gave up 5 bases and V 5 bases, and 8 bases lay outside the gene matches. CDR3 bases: TGTGCCAGCTCAGGACAGGGGGGGGCGAAAACTGAAGCTTTCTTT. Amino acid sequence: CASSGQGGAKTEAFF.

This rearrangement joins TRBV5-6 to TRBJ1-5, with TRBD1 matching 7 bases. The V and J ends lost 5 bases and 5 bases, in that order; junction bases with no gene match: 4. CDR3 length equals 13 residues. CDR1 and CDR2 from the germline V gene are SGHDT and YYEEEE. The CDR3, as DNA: TGTGCCAGCAGTCTCACAGGGGATCAGCCCCAGCATTTT. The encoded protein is CASSLTGDQPQHF.

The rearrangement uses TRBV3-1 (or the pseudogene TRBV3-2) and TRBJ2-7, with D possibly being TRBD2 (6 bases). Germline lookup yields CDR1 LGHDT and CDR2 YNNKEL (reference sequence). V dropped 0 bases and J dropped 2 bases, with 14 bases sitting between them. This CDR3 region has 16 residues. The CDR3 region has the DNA TGTGCCAGCAGCCAAGATAGCGGACTCTTAGCCTACGAGCAGTACTTC. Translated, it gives CASSQDSGLLAYEQYF.